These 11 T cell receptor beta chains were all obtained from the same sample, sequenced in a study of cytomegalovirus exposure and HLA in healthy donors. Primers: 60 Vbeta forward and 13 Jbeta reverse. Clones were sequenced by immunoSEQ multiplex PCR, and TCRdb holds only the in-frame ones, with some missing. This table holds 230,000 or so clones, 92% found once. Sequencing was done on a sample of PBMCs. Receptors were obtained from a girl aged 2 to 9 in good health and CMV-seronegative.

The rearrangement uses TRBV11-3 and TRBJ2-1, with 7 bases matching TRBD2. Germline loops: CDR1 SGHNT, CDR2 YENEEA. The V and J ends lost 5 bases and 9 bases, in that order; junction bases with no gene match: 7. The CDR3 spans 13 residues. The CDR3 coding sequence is TGTGCCAGCAGCCTAACTAGCGTAGGTGAGCAGTTCTTC. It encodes CASSLTSVGEQFF. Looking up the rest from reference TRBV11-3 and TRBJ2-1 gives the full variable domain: EAGVVQSPRYKIIEKKQPVAFWCNPISGHNTLYWYLQNLGQGPELLIRYENEEAVDDSQLPKDRFSAERLKGVDSTLKIQPAELGDSAVYLCASSLTSVGEQFFGPGTRLTVL.

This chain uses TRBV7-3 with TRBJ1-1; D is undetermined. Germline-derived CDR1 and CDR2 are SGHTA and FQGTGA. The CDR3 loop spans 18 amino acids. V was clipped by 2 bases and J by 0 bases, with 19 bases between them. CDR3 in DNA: TGTGCCAGCAGCTTAGGTGGCTACAGACATGAATTGAACACTGAAGCTTTCTTT. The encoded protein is CASSLGGYRHELNTEAFF.

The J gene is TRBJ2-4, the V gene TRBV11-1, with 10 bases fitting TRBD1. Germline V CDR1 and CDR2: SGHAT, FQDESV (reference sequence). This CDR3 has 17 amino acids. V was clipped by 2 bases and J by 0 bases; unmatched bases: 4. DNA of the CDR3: TGTGCCAGCAGCTTACCCGGGACAGGGGTAGCCAAAAACATTCAGTACTTC. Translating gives CASSLPGTGVAKNIQYF.

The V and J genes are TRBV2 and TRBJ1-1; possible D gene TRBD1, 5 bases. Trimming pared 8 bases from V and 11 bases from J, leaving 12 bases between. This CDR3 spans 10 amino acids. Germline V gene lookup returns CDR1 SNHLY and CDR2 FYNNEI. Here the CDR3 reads CASAGRQAFF. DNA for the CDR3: TGTGCCAGCGCGGGGCGCCAGGCTTTCTTT.

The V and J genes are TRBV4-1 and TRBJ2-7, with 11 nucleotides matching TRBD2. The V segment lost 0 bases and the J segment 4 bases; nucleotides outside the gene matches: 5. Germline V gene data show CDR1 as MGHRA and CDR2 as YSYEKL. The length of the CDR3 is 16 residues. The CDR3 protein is CASSQDSGGAVYEQYF. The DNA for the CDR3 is TGCGCCAGCAGCCAAGATAGCGGGGGGGCCGTATACGAGCAGTACTTC.

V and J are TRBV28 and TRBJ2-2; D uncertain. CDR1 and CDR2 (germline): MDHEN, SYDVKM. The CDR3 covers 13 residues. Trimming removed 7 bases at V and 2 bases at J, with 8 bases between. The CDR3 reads CASTPYNTGELFF. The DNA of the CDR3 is TGTGCCAGCACGCCCTATAACACCGGGGAGCTGTTTTTT.

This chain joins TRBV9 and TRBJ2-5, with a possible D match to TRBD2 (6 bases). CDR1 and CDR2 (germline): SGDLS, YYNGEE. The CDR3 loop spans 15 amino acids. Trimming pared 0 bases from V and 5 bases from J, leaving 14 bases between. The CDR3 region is CASSVAGGSGETQYF. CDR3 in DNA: TGTGCCAGCAGCGTAGCTGGGGGGTCCGGCGAGACCCAGTACTTC.

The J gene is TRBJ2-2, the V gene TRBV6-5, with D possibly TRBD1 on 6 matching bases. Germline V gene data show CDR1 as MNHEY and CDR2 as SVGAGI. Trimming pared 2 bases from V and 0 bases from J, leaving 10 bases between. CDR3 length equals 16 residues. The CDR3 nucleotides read TGTGCCAGCAGTTACATCGGACAGACGAACACCGGGGAGCTGTTTTTT. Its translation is CASSYIGQTNTGELFF.

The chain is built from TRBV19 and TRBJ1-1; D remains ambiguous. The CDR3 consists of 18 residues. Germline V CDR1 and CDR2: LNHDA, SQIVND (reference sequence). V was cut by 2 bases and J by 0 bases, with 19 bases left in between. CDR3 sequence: CASSIPKHIPTMNTEAFF. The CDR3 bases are TGTGCCAGTAGTATACCCAAACATATCCCCACAATGAACACTGAAGCTTTCTTT.

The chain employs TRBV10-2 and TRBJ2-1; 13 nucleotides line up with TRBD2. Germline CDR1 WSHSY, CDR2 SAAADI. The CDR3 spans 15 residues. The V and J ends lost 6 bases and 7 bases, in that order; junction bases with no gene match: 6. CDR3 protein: CASRGTSGIGNEQFF. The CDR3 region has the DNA TGCGCCAGCAGAGGGACTAGCGGGATAGGGAATGAGCAGTTCTTC.

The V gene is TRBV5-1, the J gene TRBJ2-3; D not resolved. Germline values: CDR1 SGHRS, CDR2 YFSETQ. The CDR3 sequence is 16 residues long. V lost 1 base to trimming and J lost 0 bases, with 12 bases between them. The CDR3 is CASSLSKRTSTDTQYF. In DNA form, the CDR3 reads TGCGCCAGCAGCTTGTCAAAGAGAACTAGCACAGATACGCAGTATTTT.